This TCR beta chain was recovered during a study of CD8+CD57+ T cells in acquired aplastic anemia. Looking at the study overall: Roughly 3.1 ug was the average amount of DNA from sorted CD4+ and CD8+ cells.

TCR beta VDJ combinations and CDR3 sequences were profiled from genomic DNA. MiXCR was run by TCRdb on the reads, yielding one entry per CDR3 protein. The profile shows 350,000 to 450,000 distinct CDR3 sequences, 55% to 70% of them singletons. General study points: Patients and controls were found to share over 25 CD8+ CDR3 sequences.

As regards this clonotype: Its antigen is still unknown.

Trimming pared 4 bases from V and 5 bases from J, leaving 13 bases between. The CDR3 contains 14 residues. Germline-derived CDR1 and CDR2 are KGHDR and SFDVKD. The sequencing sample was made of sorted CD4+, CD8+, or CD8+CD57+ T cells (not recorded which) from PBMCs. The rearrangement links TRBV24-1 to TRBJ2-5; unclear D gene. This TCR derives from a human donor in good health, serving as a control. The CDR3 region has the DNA TGTGCCACCAGTGAACGGAATAGGCAGGAGACCCAGTACTTC. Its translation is CATSERNRQETQYF.